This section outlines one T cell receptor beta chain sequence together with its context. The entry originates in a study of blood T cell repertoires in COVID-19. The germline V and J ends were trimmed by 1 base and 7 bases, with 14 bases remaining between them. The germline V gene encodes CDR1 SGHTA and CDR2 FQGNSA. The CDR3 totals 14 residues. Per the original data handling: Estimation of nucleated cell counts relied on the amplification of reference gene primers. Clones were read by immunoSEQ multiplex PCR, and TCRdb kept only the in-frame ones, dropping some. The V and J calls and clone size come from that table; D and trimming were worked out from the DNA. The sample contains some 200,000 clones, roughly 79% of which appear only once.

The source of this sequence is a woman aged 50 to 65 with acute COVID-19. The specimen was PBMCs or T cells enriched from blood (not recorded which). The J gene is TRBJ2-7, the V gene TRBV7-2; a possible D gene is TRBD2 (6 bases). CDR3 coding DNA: TGTGCCAGCAGCTTAGTCGGGAGAGAGTGGGAGCAGTACTTC. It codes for CASSLVGREWEQYF.